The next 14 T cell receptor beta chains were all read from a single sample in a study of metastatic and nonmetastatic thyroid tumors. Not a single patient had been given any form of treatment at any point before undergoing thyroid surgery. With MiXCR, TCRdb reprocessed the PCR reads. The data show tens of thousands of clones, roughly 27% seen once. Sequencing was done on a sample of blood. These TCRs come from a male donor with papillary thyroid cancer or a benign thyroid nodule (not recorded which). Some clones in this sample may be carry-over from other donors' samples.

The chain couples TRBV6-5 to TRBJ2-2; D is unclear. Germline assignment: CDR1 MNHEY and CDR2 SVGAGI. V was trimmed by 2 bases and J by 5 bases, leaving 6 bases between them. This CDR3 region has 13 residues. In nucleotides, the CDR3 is TGTGCCAGCAGTTACATGGGTACCGGGGAGCTGTTTTTT. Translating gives CASSYMGTGELFF.

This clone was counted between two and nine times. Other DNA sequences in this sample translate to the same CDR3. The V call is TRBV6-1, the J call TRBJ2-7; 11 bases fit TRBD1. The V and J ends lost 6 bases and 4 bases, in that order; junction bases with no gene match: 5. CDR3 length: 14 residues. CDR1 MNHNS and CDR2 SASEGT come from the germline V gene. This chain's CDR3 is CASSAGTGGYEQYF. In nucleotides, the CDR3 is TGTGCCAGCAGCGCCGGGACAGGGGGGTACGAGCAGTACTTC.

CDR3 coding DNA: TGTGCCAGCAGTATTCGACTAGCGGGAGCTCAGGAGCAGTACTTC. Translating gives CASSIRLAGAQEQYF. V and J are TRBV2 and TRBJ2-7; 12 bases agree with TRBD2. CDR3 length equals 15 residues. Germline V lookup: CDR1 SNHLY, CDR2 FYNNEI. J lost 7 bases, V lost 5 bases, and 9 bases had no gene match.

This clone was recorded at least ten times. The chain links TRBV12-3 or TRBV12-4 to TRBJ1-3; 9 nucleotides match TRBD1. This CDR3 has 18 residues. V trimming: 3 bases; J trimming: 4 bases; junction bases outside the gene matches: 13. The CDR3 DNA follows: TGTGCCAGCAGTTTTCCCCTTCGGACAGGGGACACAGGAAACACCATATATTTT. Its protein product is CASSFPLRTGDTGNTIYF.

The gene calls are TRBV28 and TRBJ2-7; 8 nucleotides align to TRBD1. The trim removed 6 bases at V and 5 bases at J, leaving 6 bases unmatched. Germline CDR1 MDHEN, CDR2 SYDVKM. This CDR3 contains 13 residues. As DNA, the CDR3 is TGTGCCAGCAGCTCGGTACAGGGGGACGAGCAGTACTTC. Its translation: CASSSVQGDEQYF.

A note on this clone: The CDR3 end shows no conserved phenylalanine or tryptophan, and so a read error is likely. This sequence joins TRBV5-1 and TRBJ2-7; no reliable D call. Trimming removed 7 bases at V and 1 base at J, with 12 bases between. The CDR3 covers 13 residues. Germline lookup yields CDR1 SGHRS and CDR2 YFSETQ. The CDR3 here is CASCWVESYEQYL. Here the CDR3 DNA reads TGCGCCAGCTGCTGGGTGGAGTCCTACGAGCAGTACCTC.

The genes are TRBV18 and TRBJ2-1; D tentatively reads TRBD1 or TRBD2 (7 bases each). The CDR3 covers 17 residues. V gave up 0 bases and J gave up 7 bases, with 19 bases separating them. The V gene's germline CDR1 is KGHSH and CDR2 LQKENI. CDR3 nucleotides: TGTGCCAGCTCACCACCCTCCTTAGCCCAGGGGGGGAATGAGCAGTTCTTC. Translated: CASSPPSLAQGGNEQFF.

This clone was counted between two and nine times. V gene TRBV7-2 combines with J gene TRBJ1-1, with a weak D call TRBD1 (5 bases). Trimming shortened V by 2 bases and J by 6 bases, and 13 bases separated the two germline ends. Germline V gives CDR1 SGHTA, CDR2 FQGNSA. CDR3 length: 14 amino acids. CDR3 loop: CASSLTPRGAEAFF. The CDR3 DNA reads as TGTGCCAGCAGCTTAACTCCGAGGGGTGCTGAAGCTTTCTTT.

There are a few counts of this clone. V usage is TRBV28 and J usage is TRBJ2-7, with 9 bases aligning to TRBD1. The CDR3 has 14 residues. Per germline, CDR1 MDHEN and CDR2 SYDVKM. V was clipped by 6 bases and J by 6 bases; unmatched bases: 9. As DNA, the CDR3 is TGTGCCAGCAGCCCCGGGACAGGGATCCGCGAGCAGTACTTC. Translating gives CASSPGTGIREQYF.

CDR3 region: CASRVTLDRDIDEQYF. Written as DNA, the CDR3 is TGTGCCAGCAGGGTGACCCTGGACAGGGATATCGACGAGCAGTACTTC. The chain uses TRBV6-1 and TRBJ2-7; 8 bases are a match to TRBD1. With V trimmed by 6 bases and J by 5 bases, 15 bases remained unmatched. CDR1 MNHNS and CDR2 SASEGT come from the germline V gene. The CDR3 is 16 amino acids.

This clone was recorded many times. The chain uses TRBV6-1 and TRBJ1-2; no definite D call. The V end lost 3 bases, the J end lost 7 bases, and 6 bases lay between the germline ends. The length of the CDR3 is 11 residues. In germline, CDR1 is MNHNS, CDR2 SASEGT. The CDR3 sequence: CASSDTVGYTF. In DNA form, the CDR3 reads TGTGCCAGCAGTGATACGGTTGGCTACACCTTC.

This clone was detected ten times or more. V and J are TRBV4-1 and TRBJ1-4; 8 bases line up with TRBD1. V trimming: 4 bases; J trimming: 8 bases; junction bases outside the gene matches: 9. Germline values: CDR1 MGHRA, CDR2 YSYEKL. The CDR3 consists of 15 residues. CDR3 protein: CASSPADRGEEKLFF. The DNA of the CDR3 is TGCGCCAGCAGCCCAGCCGACAGGGGTGAAGAAAAACTGTTTTTT.

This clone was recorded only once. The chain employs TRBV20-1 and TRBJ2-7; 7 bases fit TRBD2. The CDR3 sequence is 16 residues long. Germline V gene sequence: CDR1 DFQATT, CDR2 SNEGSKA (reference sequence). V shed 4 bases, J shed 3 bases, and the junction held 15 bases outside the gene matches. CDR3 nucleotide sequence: TGCAGTGCTACGGGACTATCGGGTGGCCCCTACTACGAGCAGTACTTC. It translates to CSATGLSGGPYYEQYF.

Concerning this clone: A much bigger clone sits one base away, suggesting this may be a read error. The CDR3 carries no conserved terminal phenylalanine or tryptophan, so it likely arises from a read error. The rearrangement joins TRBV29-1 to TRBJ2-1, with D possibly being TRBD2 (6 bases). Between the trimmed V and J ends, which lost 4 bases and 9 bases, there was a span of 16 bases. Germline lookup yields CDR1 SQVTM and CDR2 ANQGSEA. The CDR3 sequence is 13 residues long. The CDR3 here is CSVAGGQDPEQFL. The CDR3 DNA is TGCAGCGTTGCAGGAGGGCAGGACCCTGAGCAGTTCCTC.